This passage covers 21 T cell receptor beta chains from one sample sequenced in a study of blood T cell repertoires in COVID-19. Here immunoSEQ multiplex PCR was the method, and the copy in TCRdb shows in-frame clones only, minus some. The sample holds over 95,000 clones; roughly 76% are singletons and the top ten take 10%. Sequencing was performed on peripheral blood. The receptors here all came from a human donor in a cohort sampled during active COVID-19.

The chain couples TRBV6-2 or TRBV6-3 to TRBJ2-7, with D perhaps matching TRBD2 (5 bases). The germline gives CDR1 MNHEY, CDR2 SVGEGT. V was shortened by 5 bases and J by 4 bases, with 21 bases between the two germline ends. The CDR3 totals 16 residues. This CDR3 is CASSDPRGRLRYEQYF. The CDR3 DNA reads as TGTGCCAGCAGTGACCCCCGTGGCAGACTACGATACGAGCAGTACTTC.

The rearrangement links TRBV6-5 to TRBJ2-7; no definite D call. V dropped 7 bases and J dropped 2 bases, with 15 bases sitting between them. CDR3 length equals 14 residues. CDR1 and CDR2 from the germline V gene are MNHEY and SVGAGI. The CDR3 here is CASKVSELAYEQYF. CDR3 nucleotide sequence: TGTGCCAGCAAAGTATCCGAGTTGGCCTACGAGCAGTACTTC.

The chain links TRBV9 to TRBJ2-2; D not certain. V was trimmed by 0 bases and J by 0 bases, leaving 9 bases between them. Germline loops: CDR1 SGDLS, CDR2 YYNGEE. The CDR3 consists of 16 residues. In nucleotides, the CDR3 is TGTGCCAGCAGCGTAGCACCGGTGACGAACACCGGGGAGCTGTTTTTT. Protein sequence: CASSVAPVTNTGELFF. Drawing the rest from reference TRBV9 and TRBJ2-2, the complete variable domain is DSGVTQTPKHLITATGQRVTLRCSPRSGDLSVYWYQQSLDQGLQFLIQYYNGEERAKGNILERFSAQQFPDLHSELNLSSLELGDSALYFCASSVAPVTNTGELFFGEGSRLTVL.

The chain couples TRBV9 to TRBJ1-5; D might be TRBD1 (6 bases). The V and J ends lost 3 bases and 6 bases respectively, with 13 bases between them. Looked up from germline, CDR1 is SGDLS and CDR2 is YYNGEE. The CDR3 is made up of 14 amino acids. CDR3 in amino acids: CASSDQDRSQPQHF. CDR3 DNA: TGTGCCAGCAGCGACCAAGACAGGTCTCAGCCCCAGCATTTT.

The gene calls are TRBV10-3 and TRBJ1-5; 8 bases fit TRBD1. This CDR3 is 18 amino acids long. The junction had 15 bases not matched to a gene; V was cut back by 1 base and J by 7 bases. Germline assignment: CDR1 ENHRY and CDR2 SYGVKD. The CDR3 is CAISEFQSKDRGSQPQHF. The CDR3 region has the DNA TGTGCCATCAGTGAGTTCCAATCCAAAGACAGGGGAAGCCAGCCCCAGCATTTT.

CDR3 in DNA: TGTGCCAGCAGCAAGACCCGCGGTAGCGGGGACCAGTATTTT. Amino acid sequence: CASSKTRGSGDQYF. The V gene is TRBV9, the J gene TRBJ2-3; 8 bases fit TRBD2. J was trimmed by 12 bases and V by 4 bases; bases with no gene match: 13. CDR1 is SGDLS and CDR2 is YYNGEE in the germline V gene. The CDR3 contains 14 residues.

The chain couples TRBV18 to TRBJ1-3; 7 nucleotides agree with TRBD1. V lost 5 bases and J lost 0; bases outside the gene matches: 7. The CDR3 extends over 16 amino acids. CDR1 is KGHSH and CDR2 is LQKENI in the germline V gene. In DNA form, the CDR3 reads TGTGCCAGCTCATCAGCACAGGGGAACTCTGGAAACACCATATATTTT. It yields the protein CASSSAQGNSGNTIYF.

Only a few counts were recorded for this clone. The same CDR3 arises from other DNA sequences in this sample as well. The chain carries TRBV7-2 and TRBJ2-7; 11 nucleotides align to TRBD2. This CDR3 contains 15 residues. Trimming removed 2 bases from V and 0 bases from J; junction bases left unmatched: 0. CDR1 and CDR2 (germline): SGHTA, FQGNSA. This CDR3 is CASSLTSGSSYEQYF. The CDR3 DNA is TGTGCCAGCAGCTTAACTAGCGGGAGCTCCTACGAGCAGTACTTC.

The rearrangement links TRBV16 to TRBJ1-5; a weak D match, TRBD1 (5 bases). Trimming left V 4 bases short and J 8 bases short, with 15 bases between. The CDR3 extends over 14 amino acids. CDR1 and CDR2 from the germline V gene are KGHSY and FQNENV. The chain's CDR3 is CASSPRERGEPQHF. The CDR3, as DNA: TGTGCCAGCAGCCCCCGGGAGAGGGGAGAGCCCCAGCATTTT.

The rearrangement links TRBV2 to TRBJ2-5; D is perhaps TRBD2 (7 bases). Per the germline V gene, CDR1 is SNHLY and CDR2 is FYNNEI. V was trimmed by 5 bases and J by 5 bases, leaving 21 bases between them. The CDR3 sequence is 16 residues long. This CDR3 reads CASSPRRGAGFETQYF. For the CDR3, the DNA is TGTGCCAGCAGTCCCCGACGGGGGGCCGGGTTTGAGACCCAGTACTTC.

The rearrangement joins TRBV7-2 to TRBJ1-5; D is uncertain. Germline V gene lookup returns CDR1 SGHTA and CDR2 FQGNSA. The CDR3 runs to 14 residues. V lost 10 bases and J lost 0, with 13 bases in between. The CDR3 DNA follows: TGTGCCACCTCGGTCTATTATAGCAATCAGCCCCAGCATTTT. This gives the protein CATSVYYSNQPQHF.

The chain carries TRBV19 and TRBJ2-7; 9 positions match TRBD2. Looked up from germline, CDR1 is LNHDA and CDR2 is SQIVND (reference sequence). The CDR3 consists of 15 residues. The V segment lost 6 bases and the J segment 0 bases; nucleotides outside the gene matches: 6. The CDR3 bases are TGTGCCAGTAGAGACCTAGCGGGAACCTCCTACGAGCAGTACTTC. Translation: CASRDLAGTSYEQYF.

The chain employs TRBV28 and TRBJ1-2; 7 bases line up with TRBD1. The junction had 12 bases not matched to a gene; V was cut back by 7 bases and J by 7 bases. This CDR3 is built from 14 residues. Germline V gene sequence: CDR1 MDHEN, CDR2 SYDVKM. The CDR3 nucleotides read TGTGCCAGCATCTCGCAGGACAGGAACGGTGGCTACACCTTC. Residues: CASISQDRNGGYTF.

This clone came up a few times. The V gene is TRBV9, the J gene TRBJ2-5, with 14 nucleotides matching TRBD2. Per germline, CDR1 SGDLS and CDR2 YYNGEE. The CDR3 is made up of 17 amino acids. J was trimmed by 0 bases and V by 3 bases; bases with no gene match: 4. Written as DNA, the CDR3 is TGTGCCAGCAGCGACGGGACTAGCGGGGGTTACCAAGAGACCCAGTACTTC. It translates to CASSDGTSGGYQETQYF.

The rearrangement links TRBV7-2 to TRBJ2-7, with 10 bases lining up with TRBD2. The junction had 12 bases not matched to a gene; V was cut back by 5 bases and J by 2 bases. This CDR3 comprises 17 residues. From germline, CDR1 is SGHTA and CDR2 FQGNSA. The CDR3 sequence is CASSTGTPLAGAYEQYF. DNA for the CDR3: TGTGCCAGCAGCACAGGAACCCCTCTAGCGGGGGCCTACGAGCAGTACTTC.

The J gene is TRBJ1-4, the V gene TRBV28; D is possibly TRBD1 (5 bases). The CDR3 loop spans 14 amino acids. Germline V gives CDR1 MDHEN, CDR2 SYDVKM. V lost 3 bases, J lost 4 bases, and 9 bases lay in between. CDR3 residues: CASSFRQRNEKLFF. In DNA form, the CDR3 reads TGTGCCAGCAGTTTCCGACAGCGTAATGAAAAACTGTTTTTT.

The V gene is TRBV4-3, the J gene TRBJ1-2; D possibly corresponds to TRBD1 (5 bases). The germline V gene encodes CDR1 LGHNA and CDR2 YSLEER. This CDR3 comprises 16 residues. V was trimmed by 0 bases and J by 8 bases, leaving 19 bases between them. CDR3: CASSQDAQGSPRGYTF. As DNA, the CDR3 is TGCGCCAGCAGCCAAGACGCGCAGGGCTCCCCAAGAGGCTACACCTTC.

The chain employs TRBV27 and TRBJ1-6; a weak D match, TRBD1 (6 bases). Germline CDR1 is MNHEY and CDR2 is SMNVEV (reference sequence). CDR3 length: 22 residues. The germline V and J ends were trimmed by 0 bases and 0 bases, with 24 bases remaining between them. CDR3 nucleotides: TGTGCCAGCAGTTTATCGTACCGGGACATACTATATCCGAGCTCCTATAATTCACCCCTCCACTTT. Protein sequence: CASSLSYRDILYPSSYNSPLHF.

This clone appeared a single time. The rearrangement uses TRBV12-3 or TRBV12-4 and TRBJ1-2; a possible D gene is TRBD1 (6 bases). The CDR3 has 13 amino acids. V lost 1 base, J lost 7 bases, and 10 bases lay in between. Here the CDR3 DNA reads TGTGCCAGCAGTTTAGGGACAGTACCTGGCTACACCTTC. It yields the protein CASSLGTVPGYTF.

J is TRBJ1-2 and V is TRBV11-3, with D tentatively TRBD1 (5 bases). The CDR3 covers 12 residues. V was shortened by 6 bases and J by 4 bases, with 9 bases between the two germline ends. CDR1 and CDR2 (germline): SGHNT, YENEEA. The CDR3 coding sequence is TGTGCCAGCAGGCAGGGCGGCTATGGCTACACCTTC. Translation: CASRQGGYGYTF.

The rearrangement links TRBV30 to TRBJ2-7; D remains unclear. Trimming removed 4 bases from V and 2 bases from J, with 12 bases in between. The germline CDR1 and CDR2 sequences are GTSNPN and SVGIG (reference sequence). This CDR3 is built from 13 residues. CDR3 bases: TGTGCCTGGAATACGGGTTTGACCTACGAGCAGTACTTC. Its protein is CAWNTGLTYEQYF. The complete variable domain, with remaining parts taken from reference TRBV30 and TRBJ2-7, reads SQTIHQWPATLVQPVGSPLSLECTVEGTSNPNLYWYRQAAGRGLQLLFYSVGIGQISSEVPQNLSASRPQDRQFILSSKKLLLSDSGFYLCAWNTGLTYEQYFGPGTRLTVT.